The 7 T cell receptor beta chains listed next were all sequenced from one sample in a study of cytomegalovirus exposure and HLA in healthy donors. This PCR relied on a set of 60 Vbeta primers and 13 Jbeta primers. The protocol was immunoSEQ multiplex PCR, while the TCRdb copy is restricted to in-frame clones and leaves out a portion. This sample has fewer than 300,000 clones, with 86% found just once. The source material was PBMCs. The receptors were sampled from a man in his forties in good health and CMV-seropositive.

V is TRBV27 and J is TRBJ2-3, with a possible D match to TRBD1 (5 bases). Per the germline V gene, CDR1 is MNHEY and CDR2 is SMNVEV (reference sequence). The CDR3 has 16 amino acids. Trimming stripped 3 bases from V and 0 bases from J, with 13 bases between. CDR3: CASSFETATSTDTQYF. DNA for the CDR3: TGTGCCAGCAGTTTCGAGACAGCGACTAGCACAGATACGCAGTATTTT.

The chain uses TRBV5-1 and TRBJ2-7; TRBD1 agrees at 7 bases. CDR1 is SGHRS and CDR2 is YFSETQ in the germline V gene. This CDR3 has 16 residues. Germline trimming cut 2 bases from V and 3 bases from J; bases unmatched to any gene: 11. The CDR3 DNA reads TGCGCCAGCAGCTTCGTTGACGGGACAGACCTCTACGAGCAGTACTTC. It specifies CASSFVDGTDLYEQYF.

CDR3 DNA: TGTGCCAGCAGCTTGGGGAACAGGGTAGGGAAGACCGGGGAGCTGTTTTTT. Its translation: CASSLGNRVGKTGELFF. The chain recombines TRBV5-4 with TRBJ2-2, with D possibly being TRBD1 (6 bases). Germline V gene data show CDR1 as SGHNT and CDR2 as YYREEE (reference sequence). CDR3 length: 17 amino acids. V lost 0 bases to trimming and J lost 5 bases, with 17 bases between them. Together with reference TRBV5-4 and TRBJ2-2, the CDR3 gives the full variable domain: ETGVTQSPTHLIKTRGQQVTLRCSSQSGHNTVSWYQQALGQGPQFIFQYYREEENGRGNFPPRFSGLQFPNYSSELNVNALELDDSALYLCASSLGNRVGKTGELFFGEGSRLTVL.

Written as DNA, the CDR3 is TGTGCCAGCAGCGGACCAGGGGGAAGACAATCCACTGAAGCTTTCTTT. Its translation: CASSGPGGRQSTEAFF. The chain couples TRBV2 to TRBJ1-1; 7 bases align to TRBD1. This CDR3 has 16 amino acids. The trim removed 6 bases at V and 4 bases at J, leaving 14 bases unmatched. Germline assignment: CDR1 SNHLY and CDR2 FYNNEI.

The chain couples TRBV28 to TRBJ2-5; 10 nucleotides agree with TRBD2. The junction had 9 bases not matched to a gene; V was cut back by 5 bases and J by 0 bases. In germline, CDR1 is MDHEN, CDR2 SYDVKM. The CDR3 totals 17 residues. In DNA form, the CDR3 reads TGTGCCAGCAGTAATCCCCTAGCGGGAGCCAACCAAGAGACCCAGTACTTC. Translation gives CASSNPLAGANQETQYF.

A word on this clone: At one end the junction does not follow the germline gene, possibly because of a read error. V and J are TRBV7-9 and TRBJ1-2; TRBD1 matches 8 bases. The CDR3 contains 12 residues. CDR1 is SEHNR, CDR2 FQNEAQ, per germline (reference sequence). The CDR3 coding sequence is TGTTCCAGCAGTTACCAGGGGGCTGGCTACACCTTC. This encodes CSSSYQGAGYTF.

This clone has a single count. The chain joins TRBV13 to TRBJ2-7; D unresolved. CDR3 length equals 14 residues. Trimming removed 3 bases at V and 7 bases at J, with 16 bases between. Germline V CDR1 and CDR2: PRHDT, FYEKMQ (reference sequence). The CDR3, as DNA: TGTGCCAGCAGCTTCAGCCGAGCCTGGCGGGAGCAGTACTTC. Residues: CASSFSRAWREQYF. Complete variable domain (other parts from reference TRBV13 and TRBJ2-7): AAGVIQSPRHLIKEKRETATLKCYPIPRHDTVYWYQQGPGQDPQFLISFYEKMQSDKGSIPDRFSAQQFSDYHSELNMSSLELGDSALYFCASSFSRAWREQYFGPGTRLTVT.